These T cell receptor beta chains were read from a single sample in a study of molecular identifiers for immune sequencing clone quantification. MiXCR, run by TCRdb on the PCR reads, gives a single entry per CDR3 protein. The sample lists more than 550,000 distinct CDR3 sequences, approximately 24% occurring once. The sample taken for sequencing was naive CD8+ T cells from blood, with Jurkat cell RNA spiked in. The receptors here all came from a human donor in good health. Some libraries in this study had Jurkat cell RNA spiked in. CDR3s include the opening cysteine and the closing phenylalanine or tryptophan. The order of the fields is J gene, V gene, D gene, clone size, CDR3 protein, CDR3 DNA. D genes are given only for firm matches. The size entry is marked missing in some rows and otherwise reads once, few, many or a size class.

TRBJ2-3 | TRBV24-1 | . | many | CATSDFAGTSTDTQYF | TGTGCCACCAGTGATTTCGCGGGTACTAGCACAGATACGCAGTATTTT
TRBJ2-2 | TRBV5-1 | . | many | CASSITGGTTGELFF | TGCGCCAGCAGCATCACGGGGGGCACAACCGGGGAGCTGTTTTTT
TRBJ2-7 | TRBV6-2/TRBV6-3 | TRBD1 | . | CASSYDRGLHEQYF | TGTGCCAGCAGTTACGACAGGGGGCTGCACGAGCAGTACTTC
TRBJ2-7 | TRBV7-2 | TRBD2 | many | CASSLRGTSFHEQYF | TGTGCCAGCAGCTTACGGGGGACTAGCTTCCACGAGCAGTACTTC
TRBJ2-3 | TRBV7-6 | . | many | CASSLAGAADTQYF | TGTGCCAGCAGCTTAGCGGGAGCGGCAGATACGCAGTATTTT
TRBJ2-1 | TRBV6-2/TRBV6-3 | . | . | CASSYPTGVGNEQFF | TGTGCCAGCAGTTACCCCACGGGAGTCGGGAATGAGCAGTTCTTC
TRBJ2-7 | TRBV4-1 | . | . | CASSQEGQGPHEQYF | TGCGCCAGCAGCCAAGAGGGTCAGGGTCCCCACGAGCAGTACTTC
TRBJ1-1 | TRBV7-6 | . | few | CASSLTSLDTEAFF | TGTGCCAGCAGCTTAACCTCATTGGACACTGAAGCTTTCTTT
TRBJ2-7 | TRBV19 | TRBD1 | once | CASSIISQGANEQYF | TGTGCCAGTAGTATTATTTCACAGGGGGCTAACGAGCAGTACTTC
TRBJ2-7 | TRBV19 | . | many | CASSISDFALGEQYF | TGTGCCAGTAGTATCTCCGACTTTGCCTTGGGCGAGCAGTACTTC
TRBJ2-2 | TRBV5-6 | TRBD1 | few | CASSFRTGYTGELFF | TGTGCCAGCAGCTTTAGGACAGGGTACACCGGGGAGCTGTTTTTT
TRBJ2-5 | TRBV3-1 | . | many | CASSRGSTHQETQYF | TGTGCCAGCAGCCGGGGGAGTACCCACCAAGAGACCCAGTACTTC
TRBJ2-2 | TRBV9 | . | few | CASSASRRGANTGELFF | TGTGCCAGCAGCGCCTCCCGGCGTGGCGCGAACACCGGGGAGCTGTTTTTT
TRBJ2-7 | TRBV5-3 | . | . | CASGLVENYEQYF | TGTGCCAGCGGCTTGGTTGAGAACTACGAGCAGTACTTC
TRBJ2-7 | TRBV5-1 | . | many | CASSLSWGGEQYF | TGCGCCAGCAGCTTGTCCTGGGGTGGAGAGCAGTACTTC
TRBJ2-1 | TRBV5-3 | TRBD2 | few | CASSLRLAGEYNEQFF | TGTGCCAGCAGCCTAAGACTAGCGGGAGAATACAATGAGCAGTTCTTC
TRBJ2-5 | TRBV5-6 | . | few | CASSLVRTGTQETQYF | TGTGCCAGCAGCTTAGTTCGTACCGGGACTCAAGAGACCCAGTACTTC
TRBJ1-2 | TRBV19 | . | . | CASSIRFGRPVVNYAF | TGTGCCAGTAGTATCCGTTTTGGCCGGCCAGTAGTCAATTACGCCTTC
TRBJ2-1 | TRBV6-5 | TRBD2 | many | CASSYSSGGIYNEQFF | TGTGCCAGCAGTTACTCGTCGGGAGGAATTTACAATGAGCAGTTCTTC
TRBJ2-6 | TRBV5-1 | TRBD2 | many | CASSLALEGGASWANVLTF | TGCGCCAGCAGCTTGGCCTTGGAGGGAGGGGCCTCATGGGCCAACGTCCTGACTTTC
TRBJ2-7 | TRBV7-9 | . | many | CASSRDTYEQYF | TGTGCCAGCAGCAGGGATACCTACGAGCAGTACTTC
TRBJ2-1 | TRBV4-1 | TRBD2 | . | CASSQPKGGTSWAEQFF | TGCGCCAGCAGCCAACCTAAGGGGGGGACTAGCTGGGCTGAGCAGTTCTTC
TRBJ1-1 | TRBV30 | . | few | CAWSVVQGRTEAFF | TGTGCCTGGAGTGTAGTGCAGGGGCGGACTGAAGCTTTCTTT
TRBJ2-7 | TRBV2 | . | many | CASWDLSYEQYF | TGTGCCAGCTGGGACTTATCCTACGAGCAGTACTTC
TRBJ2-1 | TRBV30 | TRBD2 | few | CAWGTSGGPLGRFF | TGTGCCTGGGGGACTAGCGGGGGCCCTTTGGGGAGGTTCTTC
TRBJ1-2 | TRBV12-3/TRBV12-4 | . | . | CASSFFGEANYGYTF | TGTGCCAGCAGTTTCTTTGGGGAAGCTAACTATGGCTACACCTTC
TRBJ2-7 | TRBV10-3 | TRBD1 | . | CAIRQTGARDEQYF | TGTGCCATCAGACAGACAGGGGCCCGCGACGAGCAGTACTTC
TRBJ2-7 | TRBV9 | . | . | CAGSVEVLTYEQYF | TGTGCCGGCAGCGTAGAGGTGCTGACCTACGAGCAGTACTTC
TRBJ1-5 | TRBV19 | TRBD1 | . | CASGTWGTGMFQPQHF | TGTGCCAGTGGCACTTGGGGGACAGGGATGTTTCAGCCCCAGCATTTT
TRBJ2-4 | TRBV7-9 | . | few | CASSQTAPRPGPTKNIQYF | TGTGCCAGCAGCCAAACCGCCCCGAGACCGGGGCCGACCAAAAACATTCAGTACTTC
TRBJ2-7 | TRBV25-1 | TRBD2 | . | CASSEFGTSPLPEQYF | TGTGCCAGCAGTGAATTTGGGACTAGCCCTCTCCCTGAGCAGTACTTC
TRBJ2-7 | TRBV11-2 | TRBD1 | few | CASSLGGQGGYEQYF | TGTGCCAGCAGCTTAGGAGGACAGGGCGGCTACGAGCAGTACTTC
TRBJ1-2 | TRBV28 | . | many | CASSLPESYGYTF | TGTGCCAGCAGTTTACCAGAAAGCTATGGCTACACCTTC
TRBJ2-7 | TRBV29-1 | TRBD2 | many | CSVELAASYEQYF | TGCAGCGTTGAACTAGCGGCGTCCTACGAGCAGTACTTC
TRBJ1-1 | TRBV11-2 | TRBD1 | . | CASSRTTTGGPEAFF | TGTGCCAGCAGCCGCACCACCACAGGGGGCCCTGAAGCTTTCTTT
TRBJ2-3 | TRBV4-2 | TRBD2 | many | CASSQPLAGKDTQYF | TGTGCCAGCAGCCAACCGCTAGCGGGAAAAGATACGCAGTATTTT
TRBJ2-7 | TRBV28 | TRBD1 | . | CASSLGPTGGGNEQYF | TGTGCCAGCAGCCTAGGCCCGACAGGGGGTGGGAACGAGCAGTACTTC
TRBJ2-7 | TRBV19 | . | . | CASSMEGSSYEQYF | TGTGCCAGTAGTATGGAGGGAAGTAGCTACGAGCAGTACTTC
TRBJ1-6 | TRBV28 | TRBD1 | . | CASSLGQGISPLHF | TGTGCCAGCAGTCTAGGACAGGGGATATCACCCCTCCACTTT
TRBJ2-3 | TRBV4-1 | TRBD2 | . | CASSHDSGSGSTDTQYF | TGCGCCAGCAGCCATGATAGCGGGAGCGGCAGCACAGATACGCAGTATTTT
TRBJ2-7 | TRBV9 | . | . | CASSVVPREFNEQYF | TGTGCCAGCAGCGTAGTTCCCCGGGAGTTCAATGAGCAGTACTTC
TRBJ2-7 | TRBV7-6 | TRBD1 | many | CASSPTGGPYEQYF | TGTGCCAGCAGCCCAACAGGGGGCCCCTACGAGCAGTACTTC
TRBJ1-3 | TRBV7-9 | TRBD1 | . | CASRSRQGIGGNTIYF | TGTGCCAGCAGGTCTCGACAGGGGATCGGTGGAAACACCATATATTTT
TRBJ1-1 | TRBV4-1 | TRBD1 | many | CASSHGTGAEAFF | TGCGCCAGCAGCCATGGGACAGGGGCTGAAGCTTTCTTT
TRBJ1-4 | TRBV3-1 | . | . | CASGHLEIVEKLFF | TGTGCCAGCGGACACCTGGAGATAGTCGAAAAACTGTTTTTT
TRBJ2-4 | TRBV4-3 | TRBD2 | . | CASSQDLEGSGRYLQYF | TGCGCCAGCAGCCAAGATCTGGAAGGGAGCGGGAGATACCTTCAGTACTTC
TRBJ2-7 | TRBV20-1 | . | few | CSAAPALGYRGEQYF | TGCAGTGCTGCCCCCGCGTTGGGTTACAGAGGTGAGCAGTACTTC
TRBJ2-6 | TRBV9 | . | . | CASTTGTGANVLTF | TGTGCCAGCACCACAGGGACTGGGGCCAACGTCCTGACTTTC
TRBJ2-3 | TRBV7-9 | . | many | CASSFGTPDTQYF | TGTGCCAGCAGCTTCGGGACGCCAGATACGCAGTATTTT
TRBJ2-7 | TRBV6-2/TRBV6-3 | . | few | CASSYGKFYEQYF | TGTGCCAGCAGTTACGGCAAATTCTACGAGCAGTACTTC
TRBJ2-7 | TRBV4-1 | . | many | CASSQVARGYEQYF | TGCGCCAGCAGCCAAGTGGCCAGGGGTTACGAGCAGTACTTC
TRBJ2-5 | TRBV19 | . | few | CASMRGHQETQYF | TGTGCCAGTATGCGGGGCCACCAAGAGACCCAGTACTTC
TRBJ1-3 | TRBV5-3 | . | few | CASSPGQISGNTIYF | TGTGCCAGCAGTCCAGGACAGATCTCTGGAAACACCATATATTTT